Following are 8 T cell receptor beta chains from one sample sequenced in a study of shared clonotypes between healthy human individuals. Libraries were prepared by immunoSEQ multiplex PCR; TCRdb keeps only in-frame clonotypes and omits some of them. This table has roughly 500,000 clones, 70% to 85% appearing once. The source material was PBMCs. The origin of the receptors is a woman aged 35 to 49 in good health. Some clones in this sample may be carry-over from other donors' samples.

This clone was recorded at least ten times. The rearrangement uses TRBV5-4 and TRBJ2-1; TRBD2 aligns across 10 bases. V gave up 5 bases and J gave up 4 bases; unmatched junction bases: 6. Germline CDR1 reads SGHNT; CDR2 reads YYREEE (reference sequence). There are 15 residues in the CDR3. The CDR3 protein is CASRKGTSAYNEQFF. DNA for the CDR3: TGTGCCAGCAGAAAAGGGACTAGCGCGTACAATGAGCAGTTCTTC.

The chain has TRBV23-1 and TRBJ2-7; D not certain. TRBV23-1 is annotated as an ORF whose role is uncertain. Trimming removed 4 bases at V and 11 bases at J, with 12 bases between. The CDR3 consists of 11 residues. CDR3 loop: CASSRTLKEYF. The CDR3 region has the DNA TGCGCCAGCAGTCGAACGTTGAAAGAGTACTTC.

This clone was counted a few times. The chain links TRBV5-4 to TRBJ1-2; perhaps TRBD1 as D (5 bases). The CDR3 consists of 13 residues. Germline CDR1 SGHNT, CDR2 YYREEE (reference sequence). The germline V and J ends were trimmed by 5 bases and 2 bases, with 10 bases remaining between them. The CDR3, as DNA: TGTGCCAGCAGAGGGACGGGGAACTATGGCTACACCTTC. This sequence encodes CASRGTGNYGYTF.

V gene TRBV19 combines with J gene TRBJ2-2; 14 nucleotides agree with TRBD2. Germline V gives CDR1 LNHDA, CDR2 SQIVND (reference sequence). Trimming cost V 5 bases and J 4 bases; bases outside gene matches: 6. This CDR3 contains 17 residues. The CDR3 nucleotides are TGTGCCAGTAGTCCCCGAGGGACTAGCGGGGGCACCGGGGAGCTGTTTTTT. Its protein is CASSPRGTSGGTGELFF.

The rearrangement links TRBV18 to TRBJ2-6, with D unresolved. V was shortened by 3 bases and J by 0 bases, with 9 bases between the two germline ends. The germline gives CDR1 KGHSH, CDR2 LQKENI. The CDR3 is made up of 16 amino acids. The CDR3 region has the DNA TGTGCCAGCTCACCTATACAGAACTCTGGGGCCAACGTCCTGACTTTC. Translated: CASSPIQNSGANVLTF.

This clone was picked up one time. The chain carries TRBV11-2 and TRBJ2-1; TRBD2 agrees at 7 bases. Germline V gene data show CDR1 as SGHAT and CDR2 as FQNNGV. Trimming removed 5 bases from V and 6 bases from J; junction bases left unmatched: 10. This CDR3 is built from 15 residues. The CDR3 nucleotides read TGTGCCAGCAGCCCTAGTGGCGGGAGTACCAATGAGCAGTTCTTC. Protein product: CASSPSGGSTNEQFF.

The gene calls are TRBV4-2 and TRBJ1-4; D is ambiguous. Germline V lookup: CDR1 LGHNA, CDR2 YNFKEQ. This CDR3 has 13 amino acids. Trimming removed 3 bases from V and 7 bases from J, with 9 bases in between. The CDR3 here is CASSHDPGEKLFF. The CDR3 bases are TGTGCCAGCAGCCACGACCCGGGTGAAAAACTGTTTTTT.

The V gene is TRBV6-6, the J gene TRBJ1-3, with a weak D call TRBD1 (5 bases). The CDR3 extends over 14 amino acids. Deletions cut 6 bases from V and 1 base from J, with 10 bases between. CDR1 and CDR2 from the germline V gene are MNHNY and SVGAGI (reference sequence). CDR3 protein: CASSRRTSGNTIYF. Here the CDR3 DNA reads TGTGCCAGCAGCCGCCGGACATCTGGAAACACCATATATTTT.